Listed here are 27 T cell receptor beta chains from one sample, sequenced in a study of T-cell reconstitution after alpha-beta-depleted transplantation in children. Preparing the TCRbeta library involved the use of unique molecular identifiers. Each CDR3 protein gets one entry after TCRdb re-called the PCR reads with MiXCR. The data show around 200,000 distinct CDR3 sequences, with over 15% seen just once and about 45% held by the top ten. This specimen was PBMCs, mostly from graft donor cells, taken 360 days after TCRalphabeta/CD19-depleted stem cell transplant. Receptors originate from a male patient between 2 and 15 years old who had a stem cell transplant for acute lymphoblastic leukemia, so the T cells may come from the graft donor.

CDR3 nucleotides: TGCAGTGCTAAGGATCAGCCCCAGCATTTT. Its protein product is CSAKDQPQHF. V is TRBV20-1 and J is TRBJ1-5; D ambiguous. This CDR3 comprises 10 residues. Germline-derived CDR1 and CDR2 are DFQATT and SNEGSKA (reference sequence). With 4 bases removed from V and 5 bases from J, the gap between germline ends came to 3 bases.

This clonotype was seen more than once but under ten times. V and J are TRBV18 and TRBJ2-3; 7 bases are shared with TRBD1. The germline V gene has CDR1 KGHSH and CDR2 LQKENI. The CDR3 sequence is 15 residues long. Losses at the gene ends were 2 bases for V and 2 bases for J; bases not matched to a gene: 4. DNA of the CDR3: TGTGCCAGCTCACCAACCAGGGGGACCACAGATACGCAGTATTTT. Its translation is CASSPTRGTTDTQYF.

This clonotype came up a few times. The CDR3: CASSEPGKSPLHF. The DNA for the CDR3 is TGTGCCAGCAGCGAGCCAGGGAAATCACCCCTCCACTTT. The chain combines TRBV21-1 with TRBJ1-6; whether TRBD1, the table's D call, matches the DNA was not checked. TRBV21-1 counts as a pseudogene. The CDR3 is 13 residues long.

This clonotype was counted between two and nine times. V is TRBV10-2 and J is TRBJ2-2, with 7 bases that match TRBD2. The V and J ends lost 11 bases and 4 bases, in that order; junction bases with no gene match: 13. The CDR3 consists of 15 residues. Germline V gene lookup returns CDR1 WSHSY and CDR2 SAAADI. The CDR3 reads CASRERPGGTGELFF. In DNA form, the CDR3 reads TGCGCCTCAAGGGAGAGACCGGGGGGCACCGGGGAGCTGTTTTTT.

This clonotype was observed a handful of times. The rearrangement links TRBV12-3 or TRBV12-4 to TRBJ2-7, with a possible D match to TRBD2 (5 bases). The V end lost 2 bases, the J end lost 5 bases, and 19 bases lay between the germline ends. The CDR3 is 16 residues long. The CDR3 sequence is CASSLRWRQEKDEQYF. CDR3 DNA sequence: TGTGCCAGCAGTTTAAGGTGGAGGCAGGAAAAAGACGAGCAGTACTTC.

The chain has TRBV7-8 and TRBJ2-1; TRBD1 matches at 7 bases. Germline assignment: CDR1 SGHVS and CDR2 FQNEAQ. With V trimmed by 5 bases and J by 9 bases, 13 bases remained unmatched. The CDR3 is 15 residues long. The CDR3 is CASSGSRGRMGEQFF. The CDR3 nucleotides are TGTGCCAGCAGCGGTAGTAGGGGGCGTATGGGTGAGCAGTTCTTC.

This clonotype was seen ten or more times. J is TRBJ2-3 and V is TRBV20-1; either TRBD1 or TRBD2 may supply D (6 bases each). Deletions cut 3 bases from V and 5 bases from J, with 9 bases between. Germline lookup yields CDR1 DFQATT and CDR2 SNEGSKA (reference sequence). CDR3 size: 12 residues. The CDR3 region is CSASKGGDTQYF. DNA for the CDR3: TGCAGTGCTAGCAAGGGGGGAGATACGCAGTATTTT.

The chain joins TRBV19 to TRBJ2-7; 10 bases line up with TRBD1. Germline-derived CDR1 and CDR2 are LNHDA and SQIVND (reference sequence). V trimming: 6 bases; J trimming: 7 bases; junction bases outside the gene matches: 6. This CDR3 spans 13 amino acids. Here the CDR3 DNA reads TGTGCCAGTAGGCGACAGGGGGCGTTGGAGCAGTACTTC. Protein sequence: CASRRQGALEQYF.

The sample holds a few counts of this clonotype. The rearrangement links TRBV5-6 to TRBJ2-1; 15 nucleotides match TRBD2. Trimming removed 4 bases from V and 5 bases from J; junction bases left unmatched: 4. This CDR3 is 16 amino acids long. Per germline, CDR1 SGHDT and CDR2 YYEEEE. The CDR3 sequence: CASSKGLAGGNNEQFF. CDR3 DNA sequence: TGTGCCAGCAGCAAAGGACTAGCGGGGGGGAACAATGAGCAGTTCTTC.

This chain connects TRBV12-3 or TRBV12-4 to TRBJ2-6, with D unresolved. Trimming removed 4 bases from V and 4 bases from J, with 8 bases in between. CDR3 length equals 14 residues. The CDR3: CASSSAEGANVLTF. As DNA, the CDR3 is TGTGCCAGCAGTTCCGCGGAGGGGGCCAACGTCCTGACTTTC.

The CDR3 DNA reads TGTGCCAGCAGCTTATCTCCATCGGAGCTGTTTTTT. Translation: CASSLSPSELFF. The chain recombines TRBV7-9 with TRBJ2-2; no clear D gene. Germline V gene sequence: CDR1 SEHNR, CDR2 FQNEAQ (reference sequence). The CDR3 spans 12 residues. Between the trimmed V and J ends, which lost 2 bases and 10 bases, there was a span of 8 bases.

In this sample, this clonotype turned up a few times. The genes are TRBV3-1 and TRBJ2-3, with TRBD2 matching 9 bases. CDR1 and CDR2 (germline): LGHDT, YNNKEL (reference sequence). This CDR3 has 15 amino acids. V lost 4 bases, J lost 5 bases, and 7 bases stayed unmatched. CDR3 coding DNA: TGTGCCAGCAGCCTCCCGAGCGGGAGGATAGATACGCAGTATTTT. Translation gives CASSLPSGRIDTQYF.

The genes are TRBV28 and TRBJ1-2; weak D call: TRBD1 (5 bases). Germline values: CDR1 MDHEN, CDR2 SYDVKM. V shed 10 bases and J shed 2 bases, with 17 bases lying between them. This CDR3 spans 14 amino acids. CDR3 protein: CATNRLGVNYGYTF. DNA of the CDR3: TGTGCCACCAACCGGCTGGGGGTGAACTATGGCTACACCTTC.

The J gene is TRBJ2-1, the V gene TRBV13; tentative D call: TRBD1 (5 bases). Germline V lookup: CDR1 PRHDT, CDR2 FYEKMQ (reference sequence). The germline V and J ends were trimmed by 5 bases and 8 bases, with 19 bases remaining between them. The CDR3 has 15 residues. CDR3 coding DNA: TGTGCCAGCAGCCCCCGTTCGGGTGGGGCCGATGAGCAGTTCTTC. Amino acid sequence: CASSPRSGGADEQFF.

This clonotype was observed a handful of times. This rearrangement joins TRBV24-1 to TRBJ2-3, with 10 bases identical to TRBD2. CDR1 and CDR2 from the germline V gene are KGHDR and SFDVKD. This CDR3 is built from 13 residues. V lost 4 bases to trimming and J lost 10 bases; unmatched junction nucleotides: 4. CDR3 sequence: CATSEKTSGSQYF. The CDR3 nucleotides read TGTGCCACCAGTGAGAAGACTAGCGGGTCGCAGTATTTT.

This clonotype has only a few counts. The CDR3 coding sequence is TGCAGCGTGGGGACCCGTATGGCGGGAACTGAAGCTTTCTTT. Its translation: CSVGTRMAGTEAFF. This chain joins TRBV29-1 and TRBJ1-1; TRBD1 might be the D (5 bases). Trimming removed 6 bases from V and 5 bases from J, with 19 bases in between. CDR1 is SQVTM and CDR2 is ANQGSEA in the germline V gene. The CDR3 sequence is 14 residues long.

This chain links TRBV5-6 with TRBJ2-7; D may be TRBD2 (5 bases). The CDR3 runs to 12 residues. V gave up 0 bases and J gave up 7 bases, with 8 bases separating them. Germline-derived CDR1 and CDR2 are SGHDT and YYEEEE. The CDR3 here is CASSLVAGEQYF. The CDR3 region has the DNA TGTGCCAGCAGCTTGGTGGCGGGTGAGCAGTACTTC.

The rearrangement links TRBV18 to TRBJ2-1; D is perhaps TRBD1 (5 bases). This CDR3 contains 14 residues. Per germline, CDR1 KGHSH and CDR2 LQKENI. The V end was cut by 6 bases, the J end by 6 bases, with 15 bases between. CDR3 nucleotides: TGTGCCAGCTCGGGGCAGGGATTGGGCAATGAGCAGTTCTTC. The encoded protein is CASSGQGLGNEQFF.

There are a few counts of this clonotype. The V and J genes are TRBV5-5 and TRBJ2-1, with 9 bases identical to TRBD2. This CDR3 region has 17 residues. The J segment lost 9 bases and the V segment lost 4 bases, leaving 17 bases of the junction unmatched. Germline assignment: CDR1 SGHKS and CDR2 YYEKEE (reference sequence). The CDR3 loop reads CASSILHGLATTSEQFF. The CDR3 region has the DNA TGTGCCAGCAGCATCCTCCATGGACTAGCGACAACTAGTGAGCAGTTCTTC.

Remarks on this clonotype: No conserved phenylalanine or tryptophan ends this CDR3, so it is likely a read error. The CDR3 loop is CAISVNGGTNQPQHC. In DNA, the CDR3 is TGTGCCATCAGTGTTAATGGGGGCACCAATCAGCCCCAGCATTGT. The rearrangement uses TRBV10-3 and TRBJ1-5, with D possibly matching TRBD1 (6 bases). Deletions cut 4 bases from V and 3 bases from J, with 13 bases between. This CDR3 comprises 15 residues. CDR1 ENHRY and CDR2 SYGVKD come from the germline V gene.

Ten or more counts support this clonotype. The CDR3 sequence: CASSVLLAGSSYNEQFF. The CDR3, as DNA: TGCGCCAGCAGCGTCCTCCTAGCGGGGAGCTCCTACAATGAGCAGTTCTTC. The V gene is TRBV5-1, the J gene TRBJ2-1; TRBD2 matches 9 bases. The CDR3 spans 17 residues. The germline V gene has CDR1 SGHRS and CDR2 YFSETQ. Trimming cost V 4 bases and J 0 bases; bases outside gene matches: 8.

The chain combines TRBV5-1 with TRBJ1-1; the match to TRBD1 covers 8 bases. This CDR3 region has 13 residues. CDR1 is SGHRS and CDR2 is YFSETQ in the germline V gene. V shed 4 bases, J shed 7 bases, and the junction held 6 bases outside the gene matches. The CDR3 here is CASSRDRRGEAFF. In DNA form, the CDR3 reads TGCGCCAGCAGCCGGGACAGGCGGGGTGAAGCTTTCTTT. Variable domain in full (rest from reference TRBV5-1 and TRBJ1-1): KAGVTQTPRYLIKTRGQQVTLSCSPISGHRSVSWYQQTPGQGLQFLFEYFSETQRNKGNFPGRFSGRQFSNSRSEMNVSTLELGDSALYLCASSRDRRGEAFFGQGTRLTVV.

The chain combines TRBV9 with TRBJ2-7, with 10 positions matching TRBD2. In germline, CDR1 is SGDLS, CDR2 YYNGEE. Trimming at V came to 0 bases and at J to 1 base, leaving 19 bases not matched to a gene. The CDR3 contains 21 residues. The DNA of the CDR3 is TGTGCCAGCAGCGTAGGAGCGGCGTTGAGGGCTAGCGGGGGCCCGTCCTACGAGCAGTACTTC. It yields the protein CASSVGAALRASGGPSYEQYF.

Only a few counts were recorded for this clonotype. The rearrangement links TRBV28 to TRBJ1-5; D not certain. V was trimmed by 8 bases and J by 4 bases, leaving 12 bases between them. The germline CDR1 and CDR2 sequences are MDHEN and SYDVKM. The CDR3 runs 13 residues. CDR3 DNA: TGTGCCAGCTGGAGGTCCTTAAATCAGCCCCAGCATTTT. This sequence encodes CASWRSLNQPQHF. Full variable domain (missing parts from reference TRBV28 and TRBJ1-5): DVKVTQSSRYLVKRTGEKVFLECVQDMDHENMFWYRQDPGLGLRLIYFSYDVKMKEKGDIPEGYSVSREKKERFSLILESASTNQTSMYLCASWRSLNQPQHFGDGTRLSIL.

This clonotype was recorded a few times. The chain couples TRBV10-2 to TRBJ2-7, with D possibly matching TRBD2 (7 bases). V was clipped by 4 bases and J by 6 bases, with 13 bases between them. The germline V gene has CDR1 WSHSY and CDR2 SAAADI. The CDR3 length is 13 residues. The CDR3 is CASSAGGHGEQYF. In nucleotides, the CDR3 is TGCGCCAGCAGTGCCGGGGGGCATGGCGAGCAGTACTTC.

The CDR3 region is CASSWRGMGPRNTEAFF. For the CDR3, the DNA is TGCGCCAGCAGCTGGAGGGGAATGGGGCCGAGAAACACTGAAGCTTTCTTT. The chain carries TRBV5-1 and TRBJ1-1; D might be TRBD1 (5 bases). The CDR3 has 17 amino acids. From germline, CDR1 is SGHRS and CDR2 YFSETQ. The V and J ends lost 3 bases and 2 bases respectively, with 20 bases between them.

This clonotype was observed a few times. The gene calls are TRBV12-3 or TRBV12-4 and TRBJ2-2; D gene uncertain. Trimming took 3 bases from V and 7 from J, leaving 3 bases between them. The CDR3 has 11 residues. DNA of the CDR3: TGTGCCAGCAGTTTTGGCGGGGAGCTGTTTTTT. This translates into CASSFGGELFF.